These 2 T cell receptor beta chains came from one sample sequenced in a study of cytomegalovirus exposure and HLA in healthy donors. The PCR employed 60 Vbeta primers together with 13 Jbeta primers. The data were produced by immunoSEQ multiplex PCR, yet TCRdb's version contains in-frame clones alone and is incomplete. The data hold 200,000 to 250,000 clones, with approximately 84% observed a single time. The sequencing sample was made of PBMCs. These receptors all stem from a woman between 40 and 50 years old in good health and CMV-seronegative.

The chain employs TRBV6-6 and TRBJ2-2; unclear D gene. Germline CDR1 is MNHNY and CDR2 is SVGAGI (reference sequence). V lost 7 bases to trimming and J lost 1 base, with 7 bases between them. This CDR3 is 13 amino acids long. The CDR3 nucleotides read TGTGCCAGCATGTCCGGGAACACCGGGGAGCTGTTTTTT. Amino acid sequence: CASMSGNTGELFF.

The chain carries TRBV30 and TRBJ1-6, with no clear D. V gave up 2 bases and J gave up 14 bases, with 10 bases separating them. Germline CDR1 reads GTSNPN; CDR2 reads SVGIG (reference sequence). This CDR3 is built from 11 residues. The CDR3 loop is CAWSPGEALHF. DNA of the CDR3: TGTGCCTGGAGTCCGGGAGAGGCCCTCCACTTT.